This is a list of T cell receptor beta chains from one sample in a study of T cell changes during pregnancy in multiple sclerosis. Profiling relied on immunoSEQ multiplex PCR, and the TCRdb table lists in-frame clones only, not all of them. The sample has around 75,000 clones; about 93% are singletons. This specimen consisted of CD4+ T cells from peripheral blood mononuclear cells, obtained after pregnancy. These receptors originate from a female donor with multiple sclerosis, enrolled in a pregnancy study. The CDR3 runs from the conserved cysteine through the conserved F or W.

J gene,V gene,CDR3 protein
TRBJ1-2,TRBV6-1,CASRYRASIGYGYTF
TRBJ2-2,TRBV19,CASSRGTGALNTGELFF
TRBJ2-1,TRBV2,CASSELGLRENEQFF
TRBJ2-5,TRBV29-1,CSVKDRRSQETQYF
TRBJ1-2,TRBV7-2,CASSLAPNRGANYGYTF
TRBJ1-1,TRBV19,CASSVVAGAVNTEAFF
TRBJ1-5,TRBV9,CASSRDSHSNQPQHF
TRBJ2-6,TRBV7-9,CASSLGHSYSGANVLTF
TRBJ1-1,TRBV19,CASGQGAPNTEAFF
TRBJ1-4,TRBV28,CASSSPGEGANEKLFF